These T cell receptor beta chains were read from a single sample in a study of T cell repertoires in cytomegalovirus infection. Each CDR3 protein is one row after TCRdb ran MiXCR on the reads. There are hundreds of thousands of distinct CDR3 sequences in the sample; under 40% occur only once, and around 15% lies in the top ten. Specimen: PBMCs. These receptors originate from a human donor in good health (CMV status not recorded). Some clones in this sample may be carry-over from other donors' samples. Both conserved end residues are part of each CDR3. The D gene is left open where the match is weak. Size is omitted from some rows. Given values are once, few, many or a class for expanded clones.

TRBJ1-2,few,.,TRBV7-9,TGTGCCAGCAGTATCGATGGGACACCTTTAAATGGCTACACCTTC,CASSIDGTPLNGYTF
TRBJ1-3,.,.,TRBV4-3,TGCGCCAGCAGCCAAGCCCACAGGGCCTCTGGAAACACCATATATTTT,CASSQAHRASGNTIYF
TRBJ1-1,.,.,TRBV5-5,TGTGCCAGCAGCTTGTATCGTATGAACACTGAAGCTTTCTTT,CASSLYRMNTEAFF
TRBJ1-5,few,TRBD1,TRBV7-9,TGTGCCAGCACGACAGGGAATCAGCCCCAGCATTTT,CASTTGNQPQHF
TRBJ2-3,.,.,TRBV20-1,TGCAGCGGCGGGATTTACCGACGGCCTGTTGAGCAAGATACGCAGTATTTT,CSGGIYRRPVEQDTQYF
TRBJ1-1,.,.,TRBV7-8,TGTGCCAGCAGCTTGGGGGGCATGAGATCTGAAGCTTTCTTT,CASSLGGMRSEAFF
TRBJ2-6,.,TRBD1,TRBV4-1,TGCGCCAGCAGACCCGGGACAGGGATTCGTGGGGCCAACGTCCTGACTTTC,CASRPGTGIRGANVLTF
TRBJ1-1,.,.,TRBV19,TGTGCCAGTAGTCCTACTTCCGGGAGGATGAACACTGAAGCTTTCTTT,CASSPTSGRMNTEAFF
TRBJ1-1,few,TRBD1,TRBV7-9,TGTGCCAGCAGCCCCCCCGGGACAGCGAACACTGAAGCTTTCTTT,CASSPPGTANTEAFF
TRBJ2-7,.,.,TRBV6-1,TGTGCCAGCAGGGAGACCGGGATCCCCACCTACGAGCAGTACTTC,CASRETGIPTYEQYF
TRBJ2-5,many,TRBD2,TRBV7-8,TGTGCCAGCAGACGAGGACTAGCGGGGGAGACCCAGTACTTC,CASRRGLAGETQYF